Following are 25 T cell receptor beta chains from one sample sequenced in a study of graft-versus-host responses after intestinal transplantation. Assay used: immunoSEQ multiplex PCR; TCRdb lists only in-frame clones, some missing. The profile shows tens of thousands of clones, 89% of them singletons. Graft tissue was processed to release intraepithelial and lamina propria lymphocytes. Sequenced material: ileum tissue, taken approximately 370 days after transplant. Every receptor here comes from a human patient who received an intestinal transplant, so some T cells may come from the graft donor.

This chain uses TRBV14 with TRBJ1-3, with D perhaps TRBD1 (5 bases). The CDR3 length is 13 residues. V dropped 4 bases and J dropped 4 bases, with 8 bases sitting between them. Per the germline V gene, CDR1 is SGHDN and CDR2 is FVKESK. Written as DNA, the CDR3 is TGTGCCAGCAGCCCAGGGAAGGGAAACACCATATATTTT. Residues: CASSPGKGNTIYF.

The count of this clone is one. The V and J genes are TRBV28 and TRBJ1-1, with D perhaps TRBD1 (6 bases). V shed 6 bases and J shed 1 base, with 12 bases lying between them. This CDR3 spans 14 amino acids. The germline gives CDR1 MDHEN, CDR2 SYDVKM. CDR3 bases: TGTGCCAGCAGACCACCGGGACAGAACACTGAAGCTTTCTTT. Amino acid sequence: CASRPPGQNTEAFF.

V and J are TRBV4-2 and TRBJ2-3; no clear D gene. Looked up from germline, CDR1 is LGHNA and CDR2 is YNFKEQ. V lost 2 bases and J lost 2, with 2 bases in between. The length of the CDR3 is 12 residues. Written as DNA, the CDR3 is TGTGCCAGCAGCCAACTCACAGATACGCAGTATTTT. Translating it yields CASSQLTDTQYF.

The chain joins TRBV9 to TRBJ2-1; the D gene is possibly TRBD1 (5 bases). The CDR3 contains 14 residues. V dropped 0 bases and J dropped 7 bases, with 11 bases sitting between them. From germline, CDR1 is SGDLS and CDR2 YYNGEE. CDR3 loop: CASSVEGLVNEQFF. The DNA for the CDR3 is TGTGCCAGCAGCGTAGAGGGGCTGGTTAATGAGCAGTTCTTC.

The chain combines TRBV5-1 with TRBJ1-1; D uncertain. Germline V CDR1 and CDR2: SGHRS, YFSETQ. This CDR3 is built from 13 residues. The ends were cut back, 7 bases at V and 0 bases at J, with 10 bases in the middle. The CDR3 nucleotides are TGCGCCAGCTGGCAGGACCTGAACACTGAAGCTTTCTTT. This codes for CASWQDLNTEAFF.

The chain combines TRBV6-5 with TRBJ1-6; D is perhaps TRBD1 (6 bases). Germline V CDR1 and CDR2: MNHEY, SVGAGI. The CDR3 has 14 residues. The V end lost 4 bases, the J end lost 8 bases, and 12 bases lay between the germline ends. The CDR3: CASSSGDEDSPLHF. CDR3 coding DNA: TGTGCCAGCAGTTCAGGGGACGAGGATTCACCCCTCCACTTT.

The DNA of the CDR3 is TGTGCCAGCAGCGTAGGGGGCGGGACCTACGAGCAGTACTTC. Translation gives CASSVGGGTYEQYF. J is TRBJ2-7 and V is TRBV9; tentatively, D is TRBD2 (6 bases). V dropped 0 bases and J dropped 2 bases, with 9 bases sitting between them. Germline loops: CDR1 SGDLS, CDR2 YYNGEE. The CDR3 is 14 residues long.

Comment on this clone: Other DNA sequences from this sample encode an identical CDR3 as well. The rearrangement uses TRBV6-5 and TRBJ1-3; D is unclear. CDR1 is MNHEY and CDR2 is SVGAGI in the germline V gene. The CDR3 has 11 residues. With 6 bases removed from V and 4 bases from J, the gap between germline ends came to 4 bases. Here the CDR3 reads CASRGGNTIYF. The DNA of the CDR3 is TGTGCCAGCAGGGGGGGAAACACCATATATTTT.

The chain has TRBV13 and TRBJ1-2; 8 bases agree with TRBD1. The CDR3 consists of 16 residues. CDR1 and CDR2 (germline): PRHDT, FYEKMQ (reference sequence). J was trimmed by 4 bases and V by 0 bases; bases with no gene match: 7. CDR3 nucleotide sequence: TGTGCCAGCAGCTTAGGGACAGGGGCCCCTCGCTATGGCTACACCTTC. Amino acid sequence: CASSLGTGAPRYGYTF.

V gene TRBV4-1 combines with J gene TRBJ2-1; the match to TRBD2 covers 11 bases. After removal of 5 bases from V and 8 bases from J, the junction contained 14 bases not matched to a gene. CDR3 length equals 17 residues. CDR1 MGHRA and CDR2 YSYEKL come from the germline V gene. DNA of the CDR3: TGCGCCAGCAGCAATCTGGTACTAGCGGGAGTTGGGGATGAGCAGTTCTTC. Protein: CASSNLVLAGVGDEQFF.

The chain joins TRBV7-9 to TRBJ2-2, with 10 bases identical to TRBD1. The CDR3 covers 16 residues. Germline values: CDR1 SEHNR, CDR2 FQNEAQ (reference sequence). The J segment lost 6 bases and the V segment lost 0 bases, leaving 4 bases of the junction unmatched. The DNA for the CDR3 is TGTGCCAGCAGCTTAGCCGGGACAGGGGTGGCCGGGGAGCTGTTTTTT. Translation gives CASSLAGTGVAGELFF.

This clone was seen a single time. This chain links TRBV2 with TRBJ2-7, with 8 bases fitting TRBD1. The CDR3 has 14 residues. J lost 7 bases, V lost 1 base, and 6 bases had no gene match. Germline V gives CDR1 SNHLY, CDR2 FYNNEI. The CDR3 region is CASSEGTGSGEQYF. The CDR3 coding sequence is TGTGCCAGCAGTGAAGGGACAGGGAGTGGAGAGCAGTACTTC.

The sample holds a few counts of this clone. This sequence joins TRBV10-2 and TRBJ1-1; D unresolved. The germline V gene encodes CDR1 WSHSY and CDR2 SAAADI. This CDR3 is 14 amino acids long. Trimming cost V 6 bases and J 0 bases, with 11 bases left between them. The CDR3 nucleotides are TGCGCCAGCAGGGCTAGCGGTATGAACACTGAAGCTTTCTTT. Translation gives CASRASGMNTEAFF.

This rearrangement joins TRBV11-2 to TRBJ1-6; no definite D call. Looked up from germline, CDR1 is SGHAT and CDR2 is FQNNGV. The V end was cut by 6 bases, the J end by 9 bases, with 9 bases between. The CDR3 totals 12 residues. The CDR3 region is CASSSVRSPLHF. CDR3 bases: TGTGCCAGCAGTTCCGTACGTTCACCCCTCCACTTT.

Only one count was recorded for this clone. The V and J genes are TRBV14 and TRBJ1-4, with TRBD1 as a possible D gene (5 bases). The germline CDR1 and CDR2 sequences are SGHDN and FVKESK. Trimming removed 0 bases at V and 6 bases at J, with 14 bases between. This CDR3 region has 16 residues. The DNA for the CDR3 is TGTGCCAGCAGCCAAGATCGAGGGACCGTGCATGAAAAACTGTTTTTT. Its translation: CASSQDRGTVHEKLFF.

The chain couples TRBV30 to TRBJ1-2, with D unclear. CDR1 and CDR2 (germline): GTSNPN, SVGIG (reference sequence). The CDR3 runs 12 residues. V lost 1 base and J 5 bases, leaving 8 bases between the germline ends. CDR3 in amino acids: CAWSGRKYGYTF. The CDR3 nucleotides read TGTGCCTGGAGTGGGCGGAAATATGGCTACACCTTC.

This chain joins TRBV4-1 and TRBJ1-1; no definite D call. Germline-derived CDR1 and CDR2 are MGHRA and YSYEKL. V lost 0 bases and J 1 base, leaving 12 bases between the germline ends. The CDR3 has 16 residues. CDR3 DNA: TGCGCCAGCAGCCAAGATCAGTACAGTTGGAACACTGAAGCTTTCTTT. Protein product: CASSQDQYSWNTEAFF.

The rearrangement joins TRBV6-5 to TRBJ1-2; no clear D. The CDR3 is made up of 11 amino acids. Germline values: CDR1 MNHEY, CDR2 SVGAGI. Trimming cost V 2 bases and J 13 bases, with 11 bases left between them. DNA of the CDR3: TGTGCCAGCAGTTACACGTTCCTAAGCACCTTC. This translates into CASSYTFLSTF.

The chain is built from TRBV28 and TRBJ2-5, with a tentative D call TRBD1 (5 bases). The CDR3 is made up of 14 amino acids. V lost 3 bases and J 4 bases, leaving 12 bases between the germline ends. CDR1 is MDHEN and CDR2 is SYDVKM in the germline V gene. DNA for the CDR3: TGTGCCAGCAGTTTCTTTTCTGGGGCAGAGACCCAGTACTTC. Protein product: CASSFFSGAETQYF. Full variable domain (rest looked up from reference TRBV28 and TRBJ2-5): DVKVTQSSRYLVKRTGEKVFLECVQDMDHENMFWYRQDPGLGLRLIYFSYDVKMKEKGDIPEGYSVSREKKERFSLILESASTNQTSMYLCASSFFSGAETQYFGPGTRLLVL.

The chain uses TRBV29-1 and TRBJ2-5; 7 nucleotides match TRBD1. The closer fit of TRBJ2-7 to the DNA end suggests the J call may be wrong. The CDR3 loop spans 14 amino acids. The germline CDR1 and CDR2 sequences are SQVTM and ANQGSEA. CDR3 in amino acids: CSVEQDRNKYEQYF. The CDR3 bases are TGCAGCGTTGAACAGGACAGGAATAAGTACGAGCAGTACTTC.

This clone was recorded once. The chain carries TRBV4-2 and TRBJ2-1, with 8 positions matching TRBD2. CDR1 and CDR2 (germline): LGHNA, YNFKEQ. Trimming removed 5 bases from V and 6 bases from J; junction bases left unmatched: 0. This CDR3 comprises 12 residues. CDR3 in DNA: TGTGCCAGCAGCACTAGCGGCAATGAGCAGTTCTTC. Residues: CASSTSGNEQFF.

The rearrangement joins TRBV28 to TRBJ1-5; maybe TRBD1 (5 bases). This CDR3 comprises 13 residues. Germline V CDR1 and CDR2: MDHEN, SYDVKM. The V end was cut by 5 bases, the J end by 6 bases, with 11 bases between. CDR3 region: CASSPAGPQPQHF. The CDR3, as DNA: TGTGCCAGCAGTCCGGCAGGGCCTCAGCCCCAGCATTTT.

The chain is built from TRBV19 and TRBJ1-2, with 10 bases lining up with TRBD1. The V gene end was trimmed by 9 bases and the J gene end by 3 bases; junction bases not matched to a gene: 4. CDR3 length equals 13 residues. CDR1 and CDR2 (germline): LNHDA, SQIVND (reference sequence). CDR3 in amino acids: CARRTGGYYGYTF. The DNA for the CDR3 is TGTGCCAGGCGGACAGGGGGGTACTATGGCTACACCTTC. The full variable domain, rest sourced from reference TRBV19 and TRBJ1-2, is DGGITQSPKYLFRKEGQNVTLSCEQNLNHDAMYWYRQDPGQGLRLIYYSQIVNDFQKGDIAEGYSVSREKKESFPLTVTSAQKNPTAFYLCARRTGGYYGYTFGSGTRLTVV.

The chain is built from TRBV7-2 and TRBJ2-1; 10 nucleotides line up with TRBD2. The CDR3 length is 17 residues. V lost 3 bases to trimming and J lost 7 bases; unmatched junction nucleotides: 12. Germline loops: CDR1 SGHTA, CDR2 FQGNSA. The CDR3 coding sequence is TGTGCCAGCAGCTTTGGGCGGTTCGTAGCGGGAGGAAATGAGCAGTTCTTC. Protein sequence: CASSFGRFVAGGNEQFF.

The chain recombines TRBV19 with TRBJ1-5; 9 bases align to TRBD1. Unmatched junction bases numbered 9, after V lost 6 bases and J lost 6 bases. The CDR3 is made up of 15 amino acids. Germline lookup yields CDR1 LNHDA and CDR2 SQIVND (reference sequence). This chain's CDR3 is CASSQQQTGGQPQHF. The CDR3 nucleotides are TGTGCCAGTAGCCAACAACAGACAGGGGGTCAGCCCCAGCATTTT.